This is a list of T cell receptor beta chains from one sample in a study of blood T cell repertoires in COVID-19. Profiled with immunoSEQ multiplex PCR; TCRdb holds only in-frame clones, not every one. The repertoire holds some 76,000 clones, with 85% to 90% as singletons. Source material: peripheral blood. These receptors were obtained from a man in his 60s with acute or convalescent COVID-19. The CDR3 runs from the conserved cysteine through the conserved F or W. A D gene is named only where the DNA matches it firmly. Clone size, where shown, is once, few, many, or a class for clones that have expanded.

J gene: TRBJ2-1
clone size: -
D gene: TRBD2
V gene: TRBV24-1
CDR3 length: 13
CDR3 protein: CATRLAGSNEQFF
CDR3 DNA: TGTGCCACCCGACTAGCGGGGTCCAATGAGCAGTTCTTC

J gene: TRBJ1-2
clone size: -
D gene: TRBD1
V gene: TRBV19
CDR3 length: 15
CDR3 protein: CASSIDGRGSFGYTF
CDR3 DNA: TGTGCCAGTAGTATAGACGGCAGGGGGTCTTTTGGCTACACCTTC

J gene: TRBJ2-3
clone size: -
D gene: -
V gene: TRBV5-1
CDR3 length: 18
CDR3 protein: CASSFPPGRGGFGDTQYF
CDR3 DNA: TGCGCCAGCAGCTTTCCCCCTGGAAGGGGTGGTTTCGGCGATACGCAGTATTTT

J gene: TRBJ2-7
clone size: once
D gene: TRBD2
V gene: TRBV5-1
CDR3 length: 14
CDR3 protein: CASSSAGGSNEQYF
CDR3 DNA: TGCGCCAGCAGCTCTGCGGGGGGGTCCAACGAGCAGTACTTC

J gene: TRBJ2-5
clone size: -
D gene: -
V gene: TRBV6-5
CDR3 length: 13
CDR3 protein: CASSLFRGETQYF
CDR3 DNA: TGTGCCAGCAGCCTTTTCAGGGGCGAGACCCAGTACTTC

J gene: TRBJ1-1
clone size: -
D gene: TRBD1
V gene: TRBV6-5
CDR3 length: 15
CDR3 protein: CASSPRTGKNTEAFF
CDR3 DNA: TGTGCCAGCAGTCCTAGGACAGGGAAGAACACTGAAGCTTTCTTT

J gene: TRBJ2-1
clone size: -
D gene: -
V gene: TRBV3-1/TRBV3-2
CDR3 length: 15
CDR3 protein: CASSQGPDRFNEQFF
CDR3 DNA: TGTGCCAGCAGCCAAGGCCCGGACAGATTCAATGAGCAGTTCTTC

J gene: TRBJ1-6
clone size: -
D gene: -
V gene: TRBV18
CDR3 length: 15
CDR3 protein: CASSPAGGGNSPLHF
CDR3 DNA: TGTGCCAGCTCACCAGCTGGAGGTGGTAATTCACCCCTCCACTTT

J gene: TRBJ1-1
clone size: -
D gene: TRBD1
V gene: TRBV7-9
CDR3 length: 15
CDR3 protein: CASSSLGQGSTEAFF
CDR3 DNA: TGTGCCAGCAGCTCCTTGGGACAGGGTTCCACTGAAGCTTTCTTT

J gene: TRBJ2-7
clone size: -
D gene: -
V gene: TRBV12-3/TRBV12-4
CDR3 length: 12
CDR3 protein: CASSPLPYEQYF
CDR3 DNA: TGTGCCAGCAGCCCCCTACCCTACGAGCAGTACTTC

J gene: TRBJ2-7
clone size: -
D gene: TRBD1
V gene: TRBV9
CDR3 length: 14
CDR3 protein: CASSVGQGGYEQYF
CDR3 DNA: TGTGCCAGCAGCGTAGGACAGGGGGGCTACGAGCAGTACTTC

J gene: TRBJ2-1
clone size: -
D gene: -
V gene: TRBV6-2/TRBV6-3
CDR3 length: 14
CDR3 protein: CASTPSLTVNEQFF
CDR3 DNA: TGTGCCAGCACCCCGAGTTTGACAGTTAATGAGCAGTTCTTC

J gene: TRBJ2-1
clone size: -
D gene: TRBD1
V gene: TRBV15
CDR3 length: 15
CDR3 protein: CATSSVLGTGDEQFF
CDR3 DNA: TGTGCCACCAGCAGCGTACTAGGGACAGGGGATGAGCAGTTCTTC

J gene: TRBJ2-5
clone size: once
D gene: TRBD1
V gene: TRBV24-1
CDR3 length: 17
CDR3 protein: CATSDTSTGTDFKTQYF
CDR3 DNA: TGTGCCACCAGTGACACTTCGACCGGGACAGATTTTAAGACCCAGTACTTC

J gene: TRBJ2-5
clone size: -
D gene: TRBD1
V gene: TRBV28
CDR3 length: 15
CDR3 protein: CASRAPGQQKETQYF
CDR3 DNA: TGTGCCAGCAGGGCCCCGGGACAGCAAAAAGAGACCCAGTACTTC

J gene: TRBJ2-5
clone size: -
D gene: -
V gene: TRBV2
CDR3 length: 14
CDR3 protein: CARGGSTGMGTQYF
CDR3 DNA: TGTGCCAGGGGGGGTTCGACAGGGATGGGGACCCAGTACTTC

J gene: TRBJ1-1
clone size: -
D gene: TRBD1
V gene: TRBV5-6
CDR3 length: 15
CDR3 protein: CASSRTGGRSTEAFF
CDR3 DNA: TGTGCCAGCAGTAGGACAGGGGGCCGAAGCACTGAAGCTTTCTTT

J gene: TRBJ2-1
clone size: once
D gene: TRBD1
V gene: TRBV6-5
CDR3 length: 15
CDR3 protein: CASSQTGTGSNEQFF
CDR3 DNA: TGTGCCAGCAGTCAAACCGGGACAGGGAGTAATGAGCAGTTCTTC

J gene: TRBJ2-5
clone size: few
D gene: -
V gene: TRBV10-3
CDR3 length: 13
CDR3 protein: CAISAQGDETQYF
CDR3 DNA: TGTGCCATCAGTGCACAGGGTGACGAGACCCAGTACTTC

J gene: TRBJ1-4
clone size: few
D gene: -
V gene: TRBV6-5
CDR3 length: 14
CDR3 protein: CASSWTARSEKLFF
CDR3 DNA: TGTGCCAGCAGTTGGACAGCGCGGAGTGAAAAACTGTTTTTT

J gene: TRBJ1-1
clone size: -
D gene: TRBD1
V gene: TRBV19
CDR3 length: 15
CDR3 protein: CASSERTGGRTEAFF
CDR3 DNA: TGTGCCAGTAGCGAACGGACAGGGGGCAGGACTGAAGCTTTCTTT

J gene: TRBJ1-1
clone size: -
D gene: -
V gene: TRBV18
CDR3 length: 16
CDR3 protein: CASSPKGGVGNTEAFF
CDR3 DNA: TGTGCCAGCTCACCCAAGGGAGGGGTTGGGAACACTGAAGCTTTCTTT

J gene: TRBJ2-5
clone size: -
D gene: -
V gene: TRBV12-5
CDR3 length: 15
CDR3 protein: CASGLTRLDAETQYF
CDR3 DNA: TGTGCTAGTGGTTTGACCAGACTAGATGCAGAGACCCAGTACTTC

J gene: TRBJ1-5
clone size: once
D gene: TRBD1
V gene: TRBV4-1
CDR3 length: 15
CDR3 protein: CASSQDWTGAQPQHF
CDR3 DNA: TGCGCCAGCAGCCAAGATTGGACAGGGGCTCAGCCCCAGCATTTT

J gene: TRBJ2-7
clone size: -
D gene: TRBD1
V gene: TRBV5-1
CDR3 length: 14
CDR3 protein: CASSQGQDPYEQYF
CDR3 DNA: TGCGCCAGCAGCCAGGGACAGGACCCCTACGAGCAGTACTTC

J gene: TRBJ1-1
clone size: few
D gene: -
V gene: TRBV14
CDR3 length: 13
CDR3 protein: CASSQNMNTEAFF
CDR3 DNA: TGTGCCAGCAGCCAGAACATGAACACTGAAGCTTTCTTT

J gene: TRBJ2-3
clone size: -
D gene: TRBD2
V gene: TRBV11-2
CDR3 length: 13
CDR3 protein: CASLPSGIDTQYF
CDR3 DNA: TGTGCCAGCCTACCTAGCGGAATAGATACGCAGTATTTT

J gene: TRBJ2-7
clone size: -
D gene: TRBD1
V gene: TRBV19
CDR3 length: 15
CDR3 protein: CASSIAGTGQYEQYF
CDR3 DNA: TGTGCCAGTAGTATCGCCGGGACAGGGCAGTACGAGCAGTACTTC

J gene: TRBJ1-2
clone size: -
D gene: TRBD1
V gene: TRBV30
CDR3 length: 15
CDR3 protein: CAWFRDRAFNYGYTF
CDR3 DNA: TGTGCCTGGTTCCGGGACAGGGCCTTTAACTATGGCTACACCTTC

J gene: TRBJ2-3
clone size: -
D gene: TRBD1
V gene: TRBV19
CDR3 length: 16
CDR3 protein: CASSITQGAHLGTQYF
CDR3 DNA: TGTGCCAGTAGTATAACCCAGGGGGCGCATCTAGGTACGCAGTATTTT

J gene: TRBJ2-1
clone size: -
D gene: TRBD2
V gene: TRBV27
CDR3 length: 15
CDR3 protein: CASSSSGLSYNEQFF
CDR3 DNA: TGTGCCAGCAGTTCTAGCGGCCTCTCCTACAATGAGCAGTTCTTC

J gene: TRBJ1-2
clone size: -
D gene: -
V gene: TRBV3-1/TRBV3-2
CDR3 length: 15
CDR3 protein: CASSRGLGTQNGYTF
CDR3 DNA: TGTGCCAGCAGCCGAGGGTTGGGAACTCAAAATGGCTACACCTTC

J gene: TRBJ1-1
clone size: -
D gene: TRBD1
V gene: TRBV5-6
CDR3 length: 16
CDR3 protein: CASSLGTTGGWTEAFF
CDR3 DNA: TGTGCCAGCAGCTTGGGGACTACAGGGGGGTGGACTGAAGCTTTCTTT

J gene: TRBJ2-7
clone size: -
D gene: -
V gene: TRBV10-2
CDR3 length: 14
CDR3 protein: CASSDQGHSYEQYF
CDR3 DNA: TGCGCCAGCAGTGACCAGGGTCACTCCTACGAGCAGTACTTT

J gene: TRBJ2-7
clone size: -
D gene: -
V gene: TRBV7-2
CDR3 length: 13
CDR3 protein: CASSYRRDWVQYF
CDR3 DNA: TGTGCCAGCAGCTACCGGCGGGACTGGGTGCAGTACTTC

J gene: TRBJ2-6
clone size: -
D gene: -
V gene: TRBV13
CDR3 length: 18
CDR3 protein: CASRQGGARKAGANVLTF
CDR3 DNA: TGTGCCAGCAGGCAAGGGGGGGCCAGGAAGGCTGGGGCCAACGTCCTGACTTTC

J gene: TRBJ1-1
clone size: once
D gene: TRBD1
V gene: TRBV6-1
CDR3 length: 14
CDR3 protein: CASSEERGPAEAFF
CDR3 DNA: TGTGCCAGCAGTGAAGAGAGGGGGCCCGCTGAAGCTTTCTTT

J gene: TRBJ1-2
clone size: few
D gene: TRBD1
V gene: TRBV24-1
CDR3 length: 16
CDR3 protein: CATSDPGQGGTNGYTF
CDR3 DNA: TGTGCCACCAGTGATCCGGGACAGGGAGGGACTAATGGCTACACCTTC

J gene: TRBJ2-7
clone size: -
D gene: -
V gene: TRBV21-1
CDR3 length: 19
CDR3 protein: CASSKWSDFSGGALYEQYF
CDR3 DNA: TGTGCCAGCAGCAAGTGGTCGGATTTTAGCGGGGGGGCTCTATACGAGCAGTACTTC

J gene: TRBJ1-4
clone size: -
D gene: -
V gene: TRBV2
CDR3 length: 16
CDR3 protein: CASSEDAGQGVAKLFF
CDR3 DNA: TGTGCCAGCAGTGAAGATGCTGGGCAGGGCGTAGCAAAACTGTTTTTT

J gene: TRBJ2-1
clone size: few
D gene: -
V gene: TRBV7-9
CDR3 length: 17
CDR3 protein: CASSLAAGRGSYNEQFF
CDR3 DNA: TGTGCCAGCAGCTTAGCGGCGGGACGAGGATCTTACAATGAGCAGTTCTTC

J gene: TRBJ1-6
clone size: -
D gene: TRBD1
V gene: TRBV30
CDR3 length: 12
CDR3 protein: CAWREGTGVYHF
CDR3 DNA: TGTGCCTGGAGGGAAGGGACAGGAGTCTACCACTTT

J gene: TRBJ2-7
clone size: -
D gene: TRBD1
V gene: TRBV10-2
CDR3 length: 14
CDR3 protein: CASGRTGNDYEQYF
CDR3 DNA: TGCGCCAGCGGAAGGACAGGGAATGACTACGAGCAGTACTTC

J gene: TRBJ2-3
clone size: few
D gene: TRBD2
V gene: TRBV6-4
CDR3 length: 16
CDR3 protein: CASSESIAGGPDTQYF
CDR3 DNA: TGTGCCAGCAGTGAATCAATAGCGGGAGGGCCAGATACGCAGTATTTT

J gene: TRBJ2-3
clone size: -
D gene: -
V gene: TRBV4-1
CDR3 length: 13
CDR3 protein: CASSQPSTDTQYF
CDR3 DNA: TGCGCCAGCAGCCAACCTTCCACAGATACGCAGTATTTT

J gene: TRBJ2-3
clone size: -
D gene: TRBD2
V gene: TRBV5-1
CDR3 length: 16
CDR3 protein: CASSLESGGPPDTQYF
CDR3 DNA: TGCGCCAGCAGCTTGGAGTCGGGGGGGCCGCCAGATACGCAGTATTTT

J gene: TRBJ2-6
clone size: -
D gene: -
V gene: TRBV6-5
CDR3 length: 15
CDR3 protein: CASSPSAGGANVLTF
CDR3 DNA: TGTGCCAGCAGCCCCAGTGCAGGCGGGGCCAACGTCCTGACTTTC

J gene: TRBJ2-2
clone size: -
D gene: TRBD1
V gene: TRBV9
CDR3 length: 17
CDR3 protein: CASSGWDRGEMAGELFF
CDR3 DNA: TGTGCCAGCAGCGGATGGGACAGGGGGGAAATGGCCGGGGAGCTGTTTTTT

J gene: TRBJ2-5
clone size: -
D gene: -
V gene: TRBV5-1
CDR3 length: 13
CDR3 protein: CASSPDTQETQYF
CDR3 DNA: TGCGCCAGCAGCCCCGACACCCAAGAGACCCAGTACTTC

J gene: TRBJ2-6
clone size: -
D gene: TRBD1
V gene: TRBV2
CDR3 length: 15
CDR3 protein: CASNKDRAGANVLTF
CDR3 DNA: TGTGCCAGCAACAAGGACAGGGCTGGGGCCAACGTCCTGACTTTC

J gene: TRBJ2-3
clone size: -
D gene: TRBD1
V gene: TRBV5-4
CDR3 length: 15
CDR3 protein: CASSLTGAHTDTQYF
CDR3 DNA: TGTGCCAGCAGCTTGACAGGGGCCCACACAGATACGCAGTATTTT

J gene: TRBJ2-3
clone size: -
D gene: TRBD2
V gene: TRBV5-1
CDR3 length: 16
CDR3 protein: CASSPQRDYLTDTQYF
CDR3 DNA: TGCGCCAGCAGTCCTCAACGGGACTACCTCACAGATACGCAGTATTTT

J gene: TRBJ2-2
clone size: -
D gene: TRBD1
V gene: TRBV6-5
CDR3 length: 15
CDR3 protein: CASRRGQAGTGELFF
CDR3 DNA: TGTGCCAGCAGGAGGGGGCAGGCGGGCACCGGGGAGCTGTTTTTT

J gene: TRBJ1-2
clone size: -
D gene: -
V gene: TRBV12-5
CDR3 length: 14
CDR3 protein: CASGMEKTVYGYTF
CDR3 DNA: TGTGCTAGTGGTATGGAGAAGACTGTCTATGGCTACACCTTC